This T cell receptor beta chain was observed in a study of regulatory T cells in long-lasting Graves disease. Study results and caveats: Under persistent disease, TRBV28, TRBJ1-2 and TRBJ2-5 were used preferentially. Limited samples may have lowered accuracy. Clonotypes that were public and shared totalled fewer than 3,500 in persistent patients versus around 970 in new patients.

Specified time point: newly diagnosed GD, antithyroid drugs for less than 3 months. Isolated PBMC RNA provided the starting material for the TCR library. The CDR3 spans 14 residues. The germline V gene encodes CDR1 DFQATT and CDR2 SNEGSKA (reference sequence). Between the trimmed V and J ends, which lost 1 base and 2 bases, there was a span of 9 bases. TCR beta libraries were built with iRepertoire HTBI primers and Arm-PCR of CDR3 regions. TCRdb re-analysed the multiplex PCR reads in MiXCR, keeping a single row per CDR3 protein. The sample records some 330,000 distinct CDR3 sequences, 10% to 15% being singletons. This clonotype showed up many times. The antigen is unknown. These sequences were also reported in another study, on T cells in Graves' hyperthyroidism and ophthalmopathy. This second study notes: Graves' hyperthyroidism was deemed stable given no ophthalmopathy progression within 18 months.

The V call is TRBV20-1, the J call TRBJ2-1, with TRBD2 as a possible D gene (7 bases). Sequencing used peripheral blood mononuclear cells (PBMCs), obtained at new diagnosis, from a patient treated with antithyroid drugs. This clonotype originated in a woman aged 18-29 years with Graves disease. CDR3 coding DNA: TGCAGTGCTAGAGTAGGGGGGGCCTACAATGAGCAGTTCTTC. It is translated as CSARVGGAYNEQFF.